This TCR beta chain appears in the sequencing data of a study of T cells after yellow fever vaccination. Overall study: Preparation of the low-cell-number fractions used SMART-Seq v4 Ultra Low Input.

This clonotype turned up a few times. Its antigen is still unknown. Study-wide findings and caveats: Across the CD4 and CD8 compartments, a small share of clonotypes was present in both. Subsequent booster samples again held most clones from primary vaccination (approximately 95% CD4, 85% to 90% CD8).

A single record per CDR3 protein comes from TCRdb applying MiXCR to the 5' RACE reads. The data show 500,000 to 650,000 distinct CDR3 sequences, roughly an eighth seen once. The V end was cut by 3 bases, the J end by 8 bases, with 14 bases between. CDR3 length: 14 residues. Germline loops: CDR1 SGHTA, CDR2 FQGNSA. The chain couples TRBV7-2 to TRBJ2-1; a weak D match, TRBD1 (6 bases). The TCR originated in a man aged 30-40 years who received the YFV17D yellow fever vaccine. The material sequenced was PBMCs, taken on the day of the yellow fever booster vaccination. CDR3 nucleotides: TGTGCCAGCAGCTTCAATGCCAGGGGAGATGAGCAGTTCTTC. This encodes CASSFNARGDEQFF.